This TCR beta chain was sequenced during a study of control samples from healthy donors and cancer patients (dated by TCRdb to about 2020). The method was the immunoSEQ multiplex PCR assay. This is the immuneACCESS table as TCRdb keeps it, with only in-frame sequences that have V and J called. A part of the clones is gone; compared with another copy, unresolved V genes explain less than half, and the rest is unexplained. Across this sample there are 70,000 or so clones, with around nine tenths seen only once. Over 15% of the sample goes to the ten largest clones. For this clone: What antigen it recognizes has not been identified. Base qualities are not provided; no much larger clone lies one nucleotide away.

The source is a man in his sixties with lung cancer. Specimen: PBMCs.

The CDR3 has the sequence CASSLSSTDTQYF. Read as DNA, the sequence is TGTGCCAGCAGTTTATCTAGCACAGATACGCAGTATTTT. The receptor chain draws on TRBV12-3 or TRBV12-4 and TRBJ2-3, with the D gene not clear enough to name. The CDR3 contains 13 residues, cysteine and phenylalanine counted. Only the CDR3 region is kept as DNA, spanning 39 bases read in frame from base 1. The junction shows trimming of 2 bases on V and 0 bases on J, plus 3 bases between the germline ends.